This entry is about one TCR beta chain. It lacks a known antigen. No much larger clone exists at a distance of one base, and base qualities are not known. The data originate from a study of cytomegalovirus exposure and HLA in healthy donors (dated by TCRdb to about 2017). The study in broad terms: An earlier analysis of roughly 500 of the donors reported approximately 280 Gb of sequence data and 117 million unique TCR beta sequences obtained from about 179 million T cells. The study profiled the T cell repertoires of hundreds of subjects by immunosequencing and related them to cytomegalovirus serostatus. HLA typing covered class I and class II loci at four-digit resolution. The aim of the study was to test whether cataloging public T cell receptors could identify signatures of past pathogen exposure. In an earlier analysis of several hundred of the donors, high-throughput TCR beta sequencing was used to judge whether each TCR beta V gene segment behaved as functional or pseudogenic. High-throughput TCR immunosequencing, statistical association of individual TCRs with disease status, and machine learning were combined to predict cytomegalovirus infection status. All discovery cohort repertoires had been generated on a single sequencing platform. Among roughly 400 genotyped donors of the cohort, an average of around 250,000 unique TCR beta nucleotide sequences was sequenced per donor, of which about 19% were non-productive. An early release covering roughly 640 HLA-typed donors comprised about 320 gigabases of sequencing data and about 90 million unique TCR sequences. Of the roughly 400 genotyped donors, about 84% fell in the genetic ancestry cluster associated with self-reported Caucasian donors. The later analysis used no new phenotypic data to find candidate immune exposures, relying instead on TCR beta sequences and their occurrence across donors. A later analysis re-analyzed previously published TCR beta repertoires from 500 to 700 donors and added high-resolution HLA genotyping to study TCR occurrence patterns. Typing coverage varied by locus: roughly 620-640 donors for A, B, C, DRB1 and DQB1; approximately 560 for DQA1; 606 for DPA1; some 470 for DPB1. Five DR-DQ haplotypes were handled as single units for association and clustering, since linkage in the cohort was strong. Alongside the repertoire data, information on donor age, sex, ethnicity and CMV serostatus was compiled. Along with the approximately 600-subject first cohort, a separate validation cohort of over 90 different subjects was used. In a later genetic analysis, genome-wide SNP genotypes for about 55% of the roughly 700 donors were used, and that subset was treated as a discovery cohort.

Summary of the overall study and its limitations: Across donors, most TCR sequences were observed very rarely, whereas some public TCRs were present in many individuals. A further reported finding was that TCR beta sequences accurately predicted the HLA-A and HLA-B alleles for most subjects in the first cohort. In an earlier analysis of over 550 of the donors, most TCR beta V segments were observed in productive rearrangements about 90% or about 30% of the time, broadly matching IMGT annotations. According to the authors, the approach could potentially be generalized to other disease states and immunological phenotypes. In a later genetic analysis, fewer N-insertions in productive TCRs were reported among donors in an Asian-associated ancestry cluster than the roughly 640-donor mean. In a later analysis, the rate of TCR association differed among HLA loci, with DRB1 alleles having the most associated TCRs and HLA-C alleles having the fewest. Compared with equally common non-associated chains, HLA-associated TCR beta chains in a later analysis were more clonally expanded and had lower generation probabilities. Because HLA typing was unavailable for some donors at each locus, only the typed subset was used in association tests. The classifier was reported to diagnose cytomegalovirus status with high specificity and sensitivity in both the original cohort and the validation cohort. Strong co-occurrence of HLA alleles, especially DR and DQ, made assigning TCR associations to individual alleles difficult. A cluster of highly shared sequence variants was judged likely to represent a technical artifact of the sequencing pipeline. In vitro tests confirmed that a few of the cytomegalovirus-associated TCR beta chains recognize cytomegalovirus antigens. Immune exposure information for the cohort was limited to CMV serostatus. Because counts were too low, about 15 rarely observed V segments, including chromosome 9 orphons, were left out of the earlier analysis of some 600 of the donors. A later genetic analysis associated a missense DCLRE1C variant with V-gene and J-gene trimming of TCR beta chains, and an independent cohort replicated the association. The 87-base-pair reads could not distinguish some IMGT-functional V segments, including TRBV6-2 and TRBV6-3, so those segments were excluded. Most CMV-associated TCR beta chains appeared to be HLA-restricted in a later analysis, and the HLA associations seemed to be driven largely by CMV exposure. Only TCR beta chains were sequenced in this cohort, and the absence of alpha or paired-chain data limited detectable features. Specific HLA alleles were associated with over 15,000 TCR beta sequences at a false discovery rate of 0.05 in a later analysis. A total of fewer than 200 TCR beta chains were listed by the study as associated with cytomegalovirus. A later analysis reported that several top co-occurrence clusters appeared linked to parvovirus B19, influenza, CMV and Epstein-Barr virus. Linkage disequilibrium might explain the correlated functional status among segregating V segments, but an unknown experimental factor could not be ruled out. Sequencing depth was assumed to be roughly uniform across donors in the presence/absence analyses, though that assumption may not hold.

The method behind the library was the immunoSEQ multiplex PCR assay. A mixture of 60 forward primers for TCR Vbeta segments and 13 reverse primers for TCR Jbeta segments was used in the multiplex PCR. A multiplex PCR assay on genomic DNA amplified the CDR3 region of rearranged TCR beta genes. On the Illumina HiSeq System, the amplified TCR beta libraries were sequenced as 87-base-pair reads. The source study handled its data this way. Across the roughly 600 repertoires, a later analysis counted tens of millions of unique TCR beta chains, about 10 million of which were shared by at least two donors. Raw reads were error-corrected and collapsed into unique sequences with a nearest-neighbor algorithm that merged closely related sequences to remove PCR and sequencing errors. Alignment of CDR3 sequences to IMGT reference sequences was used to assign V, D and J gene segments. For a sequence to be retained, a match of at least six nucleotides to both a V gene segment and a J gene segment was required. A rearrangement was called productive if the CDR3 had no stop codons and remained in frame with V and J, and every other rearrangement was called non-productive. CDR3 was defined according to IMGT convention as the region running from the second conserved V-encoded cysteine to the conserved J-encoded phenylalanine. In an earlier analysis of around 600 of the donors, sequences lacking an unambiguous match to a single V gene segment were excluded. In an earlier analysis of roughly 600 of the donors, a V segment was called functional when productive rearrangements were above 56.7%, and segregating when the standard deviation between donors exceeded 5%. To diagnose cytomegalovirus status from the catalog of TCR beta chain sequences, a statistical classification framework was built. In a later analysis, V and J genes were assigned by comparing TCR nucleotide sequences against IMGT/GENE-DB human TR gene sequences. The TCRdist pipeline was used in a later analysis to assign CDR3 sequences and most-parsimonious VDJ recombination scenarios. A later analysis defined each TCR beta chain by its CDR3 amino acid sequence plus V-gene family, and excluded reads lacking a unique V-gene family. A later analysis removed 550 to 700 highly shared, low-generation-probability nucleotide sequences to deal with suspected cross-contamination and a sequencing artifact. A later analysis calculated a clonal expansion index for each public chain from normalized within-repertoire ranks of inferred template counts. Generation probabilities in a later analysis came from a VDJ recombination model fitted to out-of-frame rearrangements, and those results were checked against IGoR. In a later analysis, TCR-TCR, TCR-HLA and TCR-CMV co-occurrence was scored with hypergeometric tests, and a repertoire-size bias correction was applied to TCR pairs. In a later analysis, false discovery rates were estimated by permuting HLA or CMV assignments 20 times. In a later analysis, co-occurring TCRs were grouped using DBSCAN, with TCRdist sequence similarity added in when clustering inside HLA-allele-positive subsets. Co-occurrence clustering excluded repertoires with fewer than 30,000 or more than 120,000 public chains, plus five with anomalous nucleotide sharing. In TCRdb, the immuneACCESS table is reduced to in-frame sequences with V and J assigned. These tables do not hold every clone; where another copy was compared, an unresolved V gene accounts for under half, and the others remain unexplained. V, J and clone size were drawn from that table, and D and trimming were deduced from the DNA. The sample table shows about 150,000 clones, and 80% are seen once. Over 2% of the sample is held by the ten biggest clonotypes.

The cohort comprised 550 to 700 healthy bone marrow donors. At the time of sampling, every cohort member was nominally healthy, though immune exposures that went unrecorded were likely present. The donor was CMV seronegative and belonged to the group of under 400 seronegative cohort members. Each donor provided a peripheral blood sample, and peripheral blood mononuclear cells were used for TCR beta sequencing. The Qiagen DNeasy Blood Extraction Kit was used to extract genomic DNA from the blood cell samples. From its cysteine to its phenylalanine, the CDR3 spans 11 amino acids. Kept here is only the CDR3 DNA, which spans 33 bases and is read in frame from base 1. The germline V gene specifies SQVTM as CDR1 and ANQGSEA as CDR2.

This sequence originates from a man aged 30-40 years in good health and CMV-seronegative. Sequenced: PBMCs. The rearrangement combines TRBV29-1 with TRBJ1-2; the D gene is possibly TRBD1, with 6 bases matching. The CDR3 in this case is CTGWTAYGYTF. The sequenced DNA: TGCACCGGCTGGACAGCCTATGGCTACACCTTC.